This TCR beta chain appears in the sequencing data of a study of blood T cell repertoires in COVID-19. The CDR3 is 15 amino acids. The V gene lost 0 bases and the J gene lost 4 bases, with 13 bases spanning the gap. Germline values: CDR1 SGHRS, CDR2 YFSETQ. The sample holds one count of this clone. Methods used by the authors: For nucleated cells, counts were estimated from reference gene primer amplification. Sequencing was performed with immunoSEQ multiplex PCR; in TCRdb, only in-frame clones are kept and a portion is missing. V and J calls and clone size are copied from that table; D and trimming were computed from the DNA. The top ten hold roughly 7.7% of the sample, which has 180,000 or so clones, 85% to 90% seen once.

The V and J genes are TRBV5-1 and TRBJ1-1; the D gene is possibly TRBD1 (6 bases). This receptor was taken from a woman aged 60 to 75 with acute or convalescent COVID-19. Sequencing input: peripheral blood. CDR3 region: CASSLVQGPATEAFF. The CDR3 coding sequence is TGCGCCAGCAGCTTGGTACAGGGACCGGCCACTGAAGCTTTCTTT.